Sequencing of this T cell receptor beta chain was carried out in a study of T cells in Graves' hyperthyroidism and ophthalmopathy. In its sample, this clonotype was seen many times. Amplified regions were TCR beta CDR3 sequences from RNA transcripts. HTBI primers drove first-round RT-PCR of the TCR CDR3. TCRdb reprocessed the multiplex PCR reads with MiXCR, giving one entry per CDR3 protein. Among under 40,000 distinct CDR3 sequences, around half were seen once, and the ten largest hold 15% to 20%. The length of the CDR3 is 17 residues. CDR1 KGHDR and CDR2 SFDVKD come from the germline V gene. Losses at the gene ends were 0 bases for V and 6 bases for J; bases not matched to a gene: 7.

Sequencing was carried out using blood. The receptor was derived from a middle-aged man with Graves' ophthalmopathy. This chain uses TRBV24-1 with TRBJ2-3, with TRBD2 identical over 11 bases. The CDR3 protein is CATSDLPLAGGGDTQYF. The DNA for the CDR3 is TGTGCCACCAGTGATTTGCCTCTAGCGGGGGGCGGGGATACGCAGTATTTT.